This T cell receptor beta chain was observed in a study of OX40 agonist ivuxolimab in advanced cancers. Profiling relied on immunoSEQ multiplex PCR, and the TCRdb table lists in-frame clones only, not all of them. The sample yields some 94,000 clones, around 90% seen once. Germline-derived CDR1 and CDR2 are DFQATT and SNEGSKA (reference sequence). The CDR3 length is 10 residues. With 7 bases removed from V and 8 bases from J, the gap between germline ends came to 8 bases. The receptor was isolated from an adult with an advanced solid tumor such as melanoma, head and neck, liver or kidney cancer. V and J are TRBV20-1 and TRBJ1-4; no reliable D call. Sample: CD4+ or CD8+ T cells sorted from blood, taken in a trial of the OX40 agonist ivuxolimab. The CDR3 sequence is CSVLGEKLFF. The CDR3 bases are TGCAGTGTTCTAGGGGAAAAACTGTTTTTT.